The 26 T cell receptor beta chains below come from one sample, sequenced in a study of tumor-infiltrating lymphocytes in primary liver carcinoma. The investigators made TCR beta cDNA from about 0.45 ug total RNA, using a constant-region primer. A slightly modified ARM-PCR protocol with three nested multiplex PCR rounds produced these TCR beta libraries. TRBV1-TRBV30 forward and Cbeta reverse primers drove the first two roughly 9-cycle rounds. TCRdb redid the calling of the multiplex PCR reads with MiXCR, one entry per CDR3 protein. The data contain 150,000 to 200,000 distinct CDR3 sequences, 50% to 75% of them singletons. The source of the blood RNA was unsorted whole blood, and germline DNA was extracted as well. Sequenced sample: peripheral blood. The receptors were gathered from a man between 40 and 49 years old with primary liver carcinoma and hepatitis B virus infection.

This sequence joins TRBV5-1 and TRBJ2-5; a weak D match, TRBD2 (6 bases). This CDR3 contains 14 residues. The germline V gene encodes CDR1 SGHRS and CDR2 YFSETQ. V lost 7 bases, J lost 3 bases, and 16 bases lay in between. CDR3 bases: TGCGCCAGCGGGAGGCAGCGGCCCGAAGAGACCCAGTACTTC. As protein: CASGRQRPEETQYF.

This clonotype has a handful of counts. The CDR3 reads CASSHPGQLISRYTF. DNA of the CDR3: TGCGCCAGCAGCCATCCGGGACAGCTTATCAGTCGCTACACCTTC. This sequence joins TRBV4-1 and TRBJ1-2; TRBD1 matches at 7 bases. This CDR3 spans 15 amino acids. Germline values: CDR1 MGHRA, CDR2 YSYEKL. Trimming took 3 bases from V and 9 from J; bases not matched to a gene: 13.

The V and J genes are TRBV6-5 and TRBJ2-6; tentatively, D is TRBD2 (5 bases). With 0 bases removed from V and 4 bases from J, the gap between germline ends came to 10 bases. The CDR3 extends over 16 amino acids. In germline, CDR1 is MNHEY, CDR2 SVGAGI. The CDR3 DNA is TGTGCCAGCAGTTACTCCGAGGGAGCCGGGGCCAACGTCCTGACTTTC. Protein product: CASSYSEGAGANVLTF.

V usage is TRBV11-2 and J usage is TRBJ1-1; TRBD1 agrees at 9 bases. The V and J ends lost 3 bases and 6 bases, in that order; junction bases with no gene match: 11. CDR3 length equals 16 residues. The germline CDR1 and CDR2 sequences are SGHAT and FQNNGV. The DNA of the CDR3 is TGTGCCAGCAGCTTCTACAGGGGGCAAAAGGGAGCTGAAGCTTTCTTT. Its translation is CASSFYRGQKGAEAFF.

The table lists this clonotype with a few counts. The junction departs from germline at one end; a sequencing error may be responsible. CDR3 protein: CSVGVVDRGSGNTIYF. The CDR3 region has the DNA TGCAGTGTTGGTGTGGTGGATCGAGGCTCTGGAAACACCATATATTTT. The chain carries TRBV29-1 and TRBJ1-3; D remains unclear. Germline values: CDR1 SQVTM, CDR2 ANQGSEA. This CDR3 contains 16 residues.

This clonotype was recorded once. Given a much more abundant clone one base away, this may be a read error. J is TRBJ2-1 and V is TRBV29-1, with D uncertain. This CDR3 comprises 11 residues. The germline V gene encodes CDR1 SQVTM and CDR2 ANQGSEA. The chain's CDR3 is CSVPGIFEQSF. For the CDR3, the DNA is TGCAGCGTTCCTGGAATTTTCGAGCAGTCCTTC.

The sample holds a few counts of this clonotype. The J gene is TRBJ2-3, the V gene TRBV4-1, with D maybe TRBD2 (5 bases). Germline V gene data show CDR1 as MGHRA and CDR2 as YSYEKL. The V end was cut by 1 base, the J end by 0 bases, with 8 bases between. CDR3 size: 15 residues. This CDR3 reads CASSQAEGSTDTQYF. The CDR3, as DNA: TGCGCCAGCAGCCAAGCCGAGGGAAGCACAGATACGCAGTATTTT.

As for this clonotype: Sequence at one end of the junction differs from germline and may be a read error. The V gene is TRBV12-3 or TRBV12-4, the J gene TRBJ2-3; D unresolved. This CDR3 has 13 amino acids. CDR3: CASSHGSTDAQYF. The CDR3 coding sequence is TGTGCCAGCAGCCACGGGTCCACAGATGCGCAGTATTTT.

This clonotype has more than one count but fewer than ten. The gene calls are TRBV5-4 and TRBJ2-1, with D unresolved. The CDR3 has 15 residues. Germline lookup yields CDR1 SGHNT and CDR2 YYREEE (reference sequence). Trimming shortened V by 4 bases and J by 0 bases, and 11 bases separated the two germline ends. The CDR3, as DNA: TGTGCCAGCAGCCCCGACGCCAGCTCCTACAATGAGCAGTTCTTC. This translates into CASSPDASSYNEQFF.

The V gene is TRBV12-3 or TRBV12-4, the J gene TRBJ2-1; 7 positions agree with TRBD2. V lost 1 base and J lost 10; bases outside the gene matches: 4. The CDR3 consists of 13 residues. CDR3 in DNA: TGTGCCAGCAGTTTAGGGGGGGGAACGGAGCAGTTCTTC. It encodes CASSLGGGTEQFF.

This clonotype has just a few counts. V gene TRBV6-1 combines with J gene TRBJ2-1, with 7 nucleotides matching TRBD2. Germline trimming cut 7 bases from V and 0 bases from J; bases unmatched to any gene: 6. The CDR3 is made up of 15 amino acids. Germline CDR1 and CDR2: MNHNS and SASEGT. The CDR3 nucleotides are TGTGCCAGCATCGATAGCGGGTTCTCCTACAATGAGCAGTTCTTC. Amino acids: CASIDSGFSYNEQFF.

A few counts support this clonotype. The chain combines TRBV28 with TRBJ2-7, with a possible D match to TRBD2 (5 bases). The CDR3 runs to 14 residues. Germline V gives CDR1 MDHEN, CDR2 SYDVKM. V was cut by 7 bases and J by 0 bases, with 13 bases left in between. CDR3 loop: CASNSDSSSYEQYF. CDR3 DNA sequence: TGTGCCAGCAACTCGGACTCAAGCTCCTACGAGCAGTACTTC.

The chain has TRBV5-4 and TRBJ2-3; 7 bases align to TRBD1. Judging by the DNA end, TRBJ1-5 fits better; the J call may be wrong. CDR1 and CDR2 from the germline V gene are SGHNT and YYREEE (reference sequence). The CDR3 loop spans 16 amino acids. CDR3 amino acids: CASSSDRLAGTDTQHF. CDR3 nucleotides: TGTGCCAGCAGCTCGGACCGACTAGCGGGGACAGATACGCAGCATTTT.

A remark on this clonotype: The junction departs from germline at one end; a sequencing error may be responsible. The chain has TRBV10-2 and TRBJ2-7; D uncertain. Germline assignment: CDR1 WSHSY and CDR2 SAAADI. This CDR3 spans 14 amino acids. The CDR3 reads CASRPPILGYDQYF. CDR3 DNA sequence: TGCGCCAGCAGACCTCCCATTCTAGGTTACGATCAGTACTTC.

Note on this clonotype: One base away lies a much larger clone, so this may be a sequencing read error. The rearrangement links TRBV11-2 to TRBJ1-2, with no clear D. The germline V gene has CDR1 SGHAT and CDR2 FQNNGV. The CDR3 has 13 residues. The CDR3: CANSLAPDYGYTF. DNA of the CDR3: TGTGCCAACAGCTTAGCCCCGGACTATGGCTACACCTTC. Using reference TRBV11-2 and TRBJ1-2 for the parts outside the CDR3, the full variable domain is EAGVAQSPRYKIIEKRQSVAFWCNPISGHATLYWYQQILGQGPKLLIQFQNNGVVDDSQLPKDRFSAERLKGVDSTLKIQPAKLEDSAVYLCANSLAPDYGYTFGSGTRLTVV.

Remarks on this clonotype: An end of the junction differs from the germline gene, which may be a read error. The rearrangement links TRBV11-2 to TRBJ2-1; D is unresolved. The CDR3 has 14 residues. The germline V gene encodes CDR1 SGHAT and CDR2 FQNNGV. This CDR3 is CASSLSLASNEQSF. CDR3 DNA sequence: TGTGCCAGCAGTTTATCCCTGGCGAGCAATGAGCAGTCCTTC.

Regarding this clonotype: This may be a read error: a much more frequent sequence differs by one nucleotide. As DNA, the CDR3 is TGCAGCGTTCGTGGGAATAGTCACAATGAGCAGTTCTTC. Amino acids: CSVRGNSHNEQFF. V is TRBV29-1 and J is TRBJ2-7; D unclear. The DNA end lines up better with TRBJ2-1; the J call may be wrong. This CDR3 spans 13 amino acids. Looked up from germline, CDR1 is SQVTM and CDR2 is ANQGSEA.

The V and J genes are TRBV4-1 and TRBJ1-1, with 7 bases aligning to TRBD1. Germline lookup yields CDR1 MGHRA and CDR2 YSYEKL. The V segment lost 8 bases and the J segment 3 bases; nucleotides outside the gene matches: 9. The length of the CDR3 is 14 residues. The CDR3 DNA reads TGCGCCAGCGGCCCTACAGGGGATTACACTGAAGCTTTCTTT. The encoded protein is CASGPTGDYTEAFF.

On this clonotype itself: The germline gene is not matched at one end of the junction; a read error may be the cause. The chain couples TRBV5-4 to TRBJ2-6; D is tentatively TRBD1 or TRBD2 (5 bases each). The CDR3 runs 16 residues. Germline CDR1 is SGHNT and CDR2 is YYREEE (reference sequence). CDR3 nucleotide sequence: TGTGCCAGCAGCTTTCGGAGCCCGACCGGGGCCAACGTCCCGACTTTC. This translates into CASSFRSPTGANVPTF.

About this clonotype: A much larger clonotype is one base distant, so this may be a read error. This rearrangement joins TRBV11-2 to TRBJ2-6; 9 bases are shared with TRBD2. Germline-derived CDR1 and CDR2 are SGHAT and FQNNGV. The CDR3 runs 16 residues. CDR3 sequence: CASSLEGAGGANLLTF. CDR3 bases: TGTGCCAGCAGCTTAGAAGGGGCGGGAGGGGCCAACCTCCTGACTTTC.

The chain joins TRBV12-3 or TRBV12-4 to TRBJ2-5, with D perhaps matching TRBD1 (6 bases). The CDR3 sequence is 14 residues long. V was cut by 5 bases and J by 0 bases, with 10 bases left in between. The chain's CDR3 is CASSKTGDQETQYF. CDR3 DNA: TGTGCCAGCAGTAAGACAGGAGACCAAGAGACCCAGTACTTC.

With regard to this clonotype: A single base separates this from a much larger clone, so it may be a read error. The CDR3 DNA sequence: TGTGCCAGCAGTTTTCGTAGTGGTGGTCAGTCCCAGCATTTT. It encodes CASSFRSGGQSQHF. V and J are TRBV12-3 or TRBV12-4 and TRBJ1-5; unclear D gene. The CDR3 spans 14 residues.

The chain is built from TRBV11-2 and TRBJ2-2, with D hard to call. Germline V gene lookup returns CDR1 SGHAT and CDR2 FQNNGV. The CDR3 has 14 amino acids. The ends were cut back, 2 bases at V and 7 bases at J, with 11 bases in the middle. The CDR3 here is CASSLNMICGELFF. The CDR3 coding sequence is TGTGCCAGCAGCTTAAATATGATTTGCGGGGAGCTGTTTTTT.

The chain employs TRBV6-6 and TRBJ1-5, with D perhaps matching TRBD1 (6 bases). Germline V gives CDR1 MNHNY, CDR2 SVGAGI (reference sequence). The CDR3 spans 15 residues. Trimming removed 1 base from V and 0 bases from J, with 7 bases in between. CDR3 DNA sequence: TGTGCCAGCAGTTACTTGGACAGTAGCAATCAGCCCCAGCATTTT. This sequence encodes CASSYLDSSNQPQHF.

In this sample, this clonotype turned up many times. The V call is TRBV29-1, the J call TRBJ2-5, with 9 bases aligning to TRBD2. The CDR3 extends over 14 amino acids. V dropped 1 base and J dropped 4; count of bases not matched to a gene: 4. CDR1 and CDR2 from the germline V gene are SQVTM and ANQGSEA. Here the CDR3 DNA reads TGCAGCGTTGAAGTGGTACTAGCGGGAGAGACCCAGTACTTC. Amino acid sequence: CSVEVVLAGETQYF.

About this clonotype: Relative to the germline gene, one junction end is altered; a read error may explain this. CDR3 sequence reads: CAISLRGKGSRNEQFF. In nucleotides, the CDR3 is TGTGCCATCAGCTTACGTGGAAAGGGGTCGAGGAATGAGCAGTTCTTC. This chain connects TRBV11-2 to TRBJ2-1, with D tentatively TRBD1 (5 bases). The V gene's germline CDR1 is SGHAT and CDR2 FQNNGV. This CDR3 has 16 amino acids.